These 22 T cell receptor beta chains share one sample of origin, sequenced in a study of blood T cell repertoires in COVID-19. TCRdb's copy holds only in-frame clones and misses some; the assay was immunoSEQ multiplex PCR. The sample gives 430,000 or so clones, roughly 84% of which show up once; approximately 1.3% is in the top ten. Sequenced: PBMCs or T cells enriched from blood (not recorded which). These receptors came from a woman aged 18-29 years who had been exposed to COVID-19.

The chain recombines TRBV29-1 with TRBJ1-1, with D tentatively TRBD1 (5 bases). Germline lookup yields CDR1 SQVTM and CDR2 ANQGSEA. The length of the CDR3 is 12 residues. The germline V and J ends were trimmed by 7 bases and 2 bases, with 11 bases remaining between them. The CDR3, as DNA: TGCAGCGCTCTTCAGGGAAACACTGAAGCTTTCTTT. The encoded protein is CSALQGNTEAFF.

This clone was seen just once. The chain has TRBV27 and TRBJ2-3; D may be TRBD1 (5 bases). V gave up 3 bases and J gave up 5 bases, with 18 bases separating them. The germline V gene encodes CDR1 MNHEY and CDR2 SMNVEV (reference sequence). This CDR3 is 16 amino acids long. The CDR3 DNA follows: TGTGCCAGCAGTTTCGCCCGGGCGATCGACAGAGATACGCAGTATTTT. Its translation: CASSFARAIDRDTQYF.

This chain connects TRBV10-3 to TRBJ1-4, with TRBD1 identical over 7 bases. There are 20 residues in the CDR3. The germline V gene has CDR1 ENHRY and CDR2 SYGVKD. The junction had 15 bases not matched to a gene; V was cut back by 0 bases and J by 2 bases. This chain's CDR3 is CAISESGLDRPHPTNEKLFF. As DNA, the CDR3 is TGTGCCATCAGTGAGTCGGGTTTGGACAGGCCCCATCCCACTAATGAAAAACTGTTTTTT.

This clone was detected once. The CDR3 here is CASSSRTSGSYNEQFF. The CDR3 DNA reads TGTGCCAGCAGCTCCCGAACTAGCGGGAGCTACAATGAGCAGTTCTTC. The rearrangement uses TRBV3-1 (or the pseudogene TRBV3-2) and TRBJ2-1; 11 bases agree with TRBD2. Unmatched junction bases numbered 6, after V lost 5 bases and J lost 3 bases. Germline CDR1 LGHDT, CDR2 YNNKEL (reference sequence). The CDR3 is 16 amino acids.

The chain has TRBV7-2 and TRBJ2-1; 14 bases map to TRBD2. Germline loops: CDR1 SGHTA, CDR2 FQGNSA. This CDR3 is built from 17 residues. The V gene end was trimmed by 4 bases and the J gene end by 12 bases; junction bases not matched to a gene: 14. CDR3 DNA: TGTGCCAGCAGCTCGCGACTAGCGGGAGGGGCCGTAGGGGGGCAGTTCTTC. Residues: CASSSRLAGGAVGGQFF. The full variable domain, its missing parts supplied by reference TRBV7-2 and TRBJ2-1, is GAGVSQSPSNKVTEKGKDVELRCDPISGHTALYWYRQSLGQGLEFLIYFQGNSAPDKSGLPSDRFSAERTGGSVSTLTIQRTQQEDSAVYLCASSSRLAGGAVGGQFFGPGTRLTVL.

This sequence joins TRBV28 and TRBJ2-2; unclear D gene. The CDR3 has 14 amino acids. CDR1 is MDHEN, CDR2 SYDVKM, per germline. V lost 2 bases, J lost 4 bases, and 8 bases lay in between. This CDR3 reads CASSLIRVTGELFF. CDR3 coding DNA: TGTGCCAGCAGTTTAATCCGTGTCACCGGGGAGCTGTTTTTT.

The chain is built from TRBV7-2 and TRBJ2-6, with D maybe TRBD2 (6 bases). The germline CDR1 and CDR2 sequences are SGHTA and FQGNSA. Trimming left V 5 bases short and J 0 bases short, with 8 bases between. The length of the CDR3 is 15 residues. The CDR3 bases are TGTGCCAGCAGCCACGGGGGCTCTGGGGCCAACGTCCTGACTTTC. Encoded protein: CASSHGGSGANVLTF.

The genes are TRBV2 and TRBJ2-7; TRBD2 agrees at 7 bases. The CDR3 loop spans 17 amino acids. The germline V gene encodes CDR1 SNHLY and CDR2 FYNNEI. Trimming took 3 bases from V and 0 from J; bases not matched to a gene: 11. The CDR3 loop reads CASSEVLGGGLSYEQYF. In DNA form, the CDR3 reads TGTGCCAGCAGTGAGGTCCTCGGCGGGGGACTCTCCTACGAGCAGTACTTC.

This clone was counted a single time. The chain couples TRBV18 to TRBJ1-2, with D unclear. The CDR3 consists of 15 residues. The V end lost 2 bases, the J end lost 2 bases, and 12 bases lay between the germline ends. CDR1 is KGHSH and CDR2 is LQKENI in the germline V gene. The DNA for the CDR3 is TGTGCCAGCTCACCAGCGGGCATATTAAACTATGGCTACACCTTC. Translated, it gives CASSPAGILNYGYTF.

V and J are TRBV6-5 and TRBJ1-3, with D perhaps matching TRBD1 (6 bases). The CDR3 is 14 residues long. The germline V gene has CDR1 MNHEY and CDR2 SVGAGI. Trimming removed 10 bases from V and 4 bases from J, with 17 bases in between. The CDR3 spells CAIAPSGVGNTIYF. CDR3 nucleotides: TGTGCCATCGCCCCCTCAGGGGTGGGAAACACCATATATTTT.

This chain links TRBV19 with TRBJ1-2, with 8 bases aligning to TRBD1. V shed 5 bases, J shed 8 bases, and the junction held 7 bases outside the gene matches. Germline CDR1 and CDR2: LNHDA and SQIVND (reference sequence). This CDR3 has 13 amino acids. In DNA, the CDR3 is TGTGCCAGTAGTCTAGCCGGACAGGGCGGCTACACCTTC. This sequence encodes CASSLAGQGGYTF.

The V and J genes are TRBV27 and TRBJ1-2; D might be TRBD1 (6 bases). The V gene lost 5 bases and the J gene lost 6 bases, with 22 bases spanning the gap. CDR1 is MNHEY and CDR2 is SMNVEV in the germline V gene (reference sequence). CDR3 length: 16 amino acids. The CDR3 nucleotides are TGTGCCAGCAGTGCGGACCCGGGGGGCCGCCCCGATGGCTACACCTTC. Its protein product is CASSADPGGRPDGYTF.

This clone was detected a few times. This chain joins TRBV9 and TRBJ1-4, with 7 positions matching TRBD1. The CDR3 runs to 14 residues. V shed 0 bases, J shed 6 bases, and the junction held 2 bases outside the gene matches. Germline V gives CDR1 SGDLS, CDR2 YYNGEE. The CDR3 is CASSVGGGYEKLFF. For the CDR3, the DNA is TGTGCCAGCAGCGTAGGAGGGGGCTATGAAAAACTGTTTTTT.

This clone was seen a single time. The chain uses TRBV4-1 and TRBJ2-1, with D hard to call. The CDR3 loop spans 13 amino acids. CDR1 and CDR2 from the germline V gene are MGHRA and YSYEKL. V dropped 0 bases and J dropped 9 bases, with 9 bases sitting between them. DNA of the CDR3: TGCGCCAGCAGCCAAGATCTTAGCTCTGAGCAGTTCTTC. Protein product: CASSQDLSSEQFF.

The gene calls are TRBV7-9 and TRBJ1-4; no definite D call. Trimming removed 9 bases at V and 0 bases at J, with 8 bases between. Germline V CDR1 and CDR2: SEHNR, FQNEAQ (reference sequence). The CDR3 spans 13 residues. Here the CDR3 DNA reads TGTGCCAGTCAACTCGCAACTAATGAAAAACTGTTTTTT. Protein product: CASQLATNEKLFF.

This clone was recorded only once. For the CDR3, the DNA is TGCGCCAGCAGCTTGGCCCCCGGGGTAGGTTACGAGCAGTACTTC. Protein: CASSLAPGVGYEQYF. This chain links TRBV5-1 with TRBJ2-7, with D possibly TRBD2 on 5 matching bases. The CDR3 loop spans 15 amino acids. Trimming took off 0 bases at V and 4 bases at J, with 14 bases between the two ends. Germline V gene lookup returns CDR1 SGHRS and CDR2 YFSETQ.

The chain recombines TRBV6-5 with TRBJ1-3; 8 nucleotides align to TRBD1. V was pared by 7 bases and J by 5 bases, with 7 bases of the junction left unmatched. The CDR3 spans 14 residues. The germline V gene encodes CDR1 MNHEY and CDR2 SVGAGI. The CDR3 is CASNSGTGRNTIYF. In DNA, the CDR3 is TGTGCCAGCAACTCCGGGACAGGCAGAAACACCATATATTTT.

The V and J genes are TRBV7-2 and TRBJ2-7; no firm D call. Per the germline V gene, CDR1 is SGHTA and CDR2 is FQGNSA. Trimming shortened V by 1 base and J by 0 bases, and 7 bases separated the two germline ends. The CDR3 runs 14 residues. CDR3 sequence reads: CASSLDRSSYEQYF. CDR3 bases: TGTGCCAGCAGCTTAGACCGGAGCTCCTACGAGCAGTACTTC.

The CDR3 DNA is TGTGCCAGCAGCACTACTAGCACAGATACGCAGTATTTT. It codes for CASSTTSTDTQYF. This chain connects TRBV7-2 to TRBJ2-3; D unresolved. The germline V gene has CDR1 SGHTA and CDR2 FQGNSA. The V end lost 5 bases, the J end lost 0 bases, and 6 bases lay between the germline ends. This CDR3 comprises 13 residues.

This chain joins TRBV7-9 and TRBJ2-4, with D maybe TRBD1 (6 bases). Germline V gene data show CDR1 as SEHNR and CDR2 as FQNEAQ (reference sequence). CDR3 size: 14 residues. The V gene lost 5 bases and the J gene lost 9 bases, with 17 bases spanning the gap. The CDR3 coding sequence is TGTGCCAGCAGCGTATTCTCTTCCAGGGGCATTCAGTACTTC. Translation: CASSVFSSRGIQYF.

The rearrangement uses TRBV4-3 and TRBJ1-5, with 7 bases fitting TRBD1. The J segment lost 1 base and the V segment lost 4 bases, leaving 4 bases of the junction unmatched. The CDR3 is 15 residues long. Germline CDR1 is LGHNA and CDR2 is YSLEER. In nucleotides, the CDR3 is TGCGCCAGCAGCCCGACAGGGCTCAGCAATCAGCCCCAGCATTTT. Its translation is CASSPTGLSNQPQHF.

CDR3 nucleotides: TGTGCCTGGAGTGTATACGGAGATACGCAGTATTTT. This encodes CAWSVYGDTQYF. This chain connects TRBV30 to TRBJ2-3; D remains ambiguous. The germline V and J ends were trimmed by 0 bases and 5 bases, with 6 bases remaining between them. CDR1 is GTSNPN and CDR2 is SVGIG in the germline V gene (reference sequence). The CDR3 runs 12 residues.